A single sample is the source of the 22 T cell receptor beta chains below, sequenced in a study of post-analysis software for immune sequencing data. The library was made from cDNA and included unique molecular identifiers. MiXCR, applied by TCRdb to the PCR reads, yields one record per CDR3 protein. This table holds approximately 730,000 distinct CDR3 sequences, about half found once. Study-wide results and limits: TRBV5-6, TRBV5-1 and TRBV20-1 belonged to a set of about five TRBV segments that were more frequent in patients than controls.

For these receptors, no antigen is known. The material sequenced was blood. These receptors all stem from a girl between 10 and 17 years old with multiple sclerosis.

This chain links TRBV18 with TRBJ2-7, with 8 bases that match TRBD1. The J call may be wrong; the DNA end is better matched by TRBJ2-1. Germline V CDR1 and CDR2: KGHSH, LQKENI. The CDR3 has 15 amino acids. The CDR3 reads CASSLDRGLSYEQFF. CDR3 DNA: TGTGCCAGCTCACTCGACAGGGGCCTGTCCTACGAGCAGTTCTTC.

The CDR3, as DNA: TGTGCCAGCAGCTGGGGGACAGGACAGGGTTCACCCCTCCACTTT. Translating it yields CASSWGTGQGSPLHF. The chain links TRBV5-5 to TRBJ1-6; 8 bases fit TRBD1. The V and J ends lost 3 bases and 9 bases, in that order; junction bases with no gene match: 8. Germline V gives CDR1 SGHKS, CDR2 YYEKEE (reference sequence). This CDR3 has 15 amino acids.

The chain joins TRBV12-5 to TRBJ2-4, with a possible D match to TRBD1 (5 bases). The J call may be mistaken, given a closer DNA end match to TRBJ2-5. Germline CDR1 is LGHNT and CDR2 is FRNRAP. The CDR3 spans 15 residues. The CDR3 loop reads CASGLGQSREETQYF. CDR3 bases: TGTGCTAGTGGTTTGGGACAGTCTAGGGAAGAGACCCAGTACTTC.

The CDR3 DNA follows: TGTGCCAGTTCTGACAGGGCGAAATATACCTACAATGAGCAGTTCTTC. It translates to CASSDRAKYTYNEQFF. The V call is TRBV19, the J call TRBJ2-1; the match to TRBD1 covers 7 bases. CDR1 and CDR2 (germline): LNHDA, SQIVND (reference sequence). Unmatched junction bases numbered 12, after V lost 8 bases and J lost 2 bases. The CDR3 extends over 16 amino acids.

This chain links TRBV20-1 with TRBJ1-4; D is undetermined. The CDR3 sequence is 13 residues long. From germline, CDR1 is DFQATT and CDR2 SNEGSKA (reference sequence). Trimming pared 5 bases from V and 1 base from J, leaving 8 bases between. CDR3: CSALRGTNEKLFF. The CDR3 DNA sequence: TGCAGTGCTTTACGGGGAACTAATGAAAAACTGTTTTTT.

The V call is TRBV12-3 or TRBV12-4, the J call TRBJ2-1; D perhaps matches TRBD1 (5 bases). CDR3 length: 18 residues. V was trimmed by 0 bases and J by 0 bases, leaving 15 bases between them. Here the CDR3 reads CASSLALVGASSYNEQFF. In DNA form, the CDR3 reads TGTGCCAGCAGTTTAGCGTTAGTAGGGGCGAGCTCCTACAATGAGCAGTTCTTC.

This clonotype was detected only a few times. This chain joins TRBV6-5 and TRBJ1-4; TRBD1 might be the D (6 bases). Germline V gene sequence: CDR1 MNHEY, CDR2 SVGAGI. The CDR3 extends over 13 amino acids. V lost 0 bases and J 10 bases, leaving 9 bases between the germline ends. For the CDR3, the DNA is TGTGCCAGCAGTTACTCGAAGGGGGGAAAACTGTTTTTT. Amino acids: CASSYSKGGKLFF.

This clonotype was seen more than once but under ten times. The CDR3 reads CASGSVKGLSSYEQYF. In DNA form, the CDR3 reads TGTGCCAGCGGATCGGTCAAGGGGCTGAGCTCCTACGAGCAGTACTTC. V is TRBV6-6 and J is TRBJ2-7, with a tentative D call TRBD1 (5 bases). The CDR3 consists of 16 residues. The germline gives CDR1 MNHNY, CDR2 SVGAGI (reference sequence). Trimming pared 8 bases from V and 0 bases from J, leaving 20 bases between.

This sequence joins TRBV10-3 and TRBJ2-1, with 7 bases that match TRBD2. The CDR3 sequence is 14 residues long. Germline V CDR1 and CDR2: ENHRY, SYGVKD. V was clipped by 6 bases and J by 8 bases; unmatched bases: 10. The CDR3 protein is CAISRTRSEDEQFF. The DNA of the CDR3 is TGTGCCATCAGCCGGACTAGGAGTGAAGATGAGCAGTTCTTC.

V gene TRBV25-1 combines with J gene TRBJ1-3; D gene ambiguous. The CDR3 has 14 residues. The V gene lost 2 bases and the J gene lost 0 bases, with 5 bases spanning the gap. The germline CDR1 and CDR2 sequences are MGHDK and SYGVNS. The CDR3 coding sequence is TGTGCCAGCAGTGAAGAGTCCTCTGGAAACACCATATATTTT. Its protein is CASSEESSGNTIYF.

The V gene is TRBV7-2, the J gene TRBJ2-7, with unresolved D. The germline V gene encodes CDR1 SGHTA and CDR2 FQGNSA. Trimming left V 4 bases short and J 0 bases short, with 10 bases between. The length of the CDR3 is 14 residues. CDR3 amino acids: CASSSTRSSYEQYF. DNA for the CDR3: TGTGCCAGCAGCTCGACAAGGAGCTCCTACGAGCAGTACTTC.

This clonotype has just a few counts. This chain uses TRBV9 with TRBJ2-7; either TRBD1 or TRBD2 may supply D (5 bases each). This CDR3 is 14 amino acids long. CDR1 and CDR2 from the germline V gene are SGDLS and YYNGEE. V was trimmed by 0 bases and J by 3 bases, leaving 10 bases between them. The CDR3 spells CASSVGDRSYEQYF. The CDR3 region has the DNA TGTGCCAGCAGCGTAGGGGACCGAAGCTACGAGCAGTACTTC.

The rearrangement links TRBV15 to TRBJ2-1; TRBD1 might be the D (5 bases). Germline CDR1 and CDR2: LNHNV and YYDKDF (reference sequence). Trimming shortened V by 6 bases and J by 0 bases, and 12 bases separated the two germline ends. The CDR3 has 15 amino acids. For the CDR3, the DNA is TGTGCCACCAGTTCGGACATCAGCTCCTACAATGAGCAGTTCTTC. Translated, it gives CATSSDISSYNEQFF.

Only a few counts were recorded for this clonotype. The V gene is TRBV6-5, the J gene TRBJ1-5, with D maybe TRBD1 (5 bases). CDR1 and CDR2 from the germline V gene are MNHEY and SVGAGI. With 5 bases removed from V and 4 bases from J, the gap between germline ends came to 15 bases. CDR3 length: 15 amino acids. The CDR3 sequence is CASSLAGGNNQPQHF. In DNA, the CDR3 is TGTGCCAGCAGTCTGGCGGGGGGTAATAATCAGCCCCAGCATTTT.

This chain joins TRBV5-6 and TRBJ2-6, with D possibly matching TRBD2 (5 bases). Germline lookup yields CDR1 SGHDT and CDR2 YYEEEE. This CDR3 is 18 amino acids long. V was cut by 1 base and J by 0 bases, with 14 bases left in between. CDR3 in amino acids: CASSLLSRTLSGANVLTF. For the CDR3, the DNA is TGTGCCAGCAGCTTGCTGTCCAGGACTCTCTCTGGGGCCAACGTCCTGACTTTC.

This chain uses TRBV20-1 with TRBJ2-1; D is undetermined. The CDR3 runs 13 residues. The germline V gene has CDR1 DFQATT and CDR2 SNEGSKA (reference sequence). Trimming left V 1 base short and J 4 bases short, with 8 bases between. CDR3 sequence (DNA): TGCAGTGCTAGAGCCCCAGGATACAATGAGCAGTTCTTC. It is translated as CSARAPGYNEQFF.

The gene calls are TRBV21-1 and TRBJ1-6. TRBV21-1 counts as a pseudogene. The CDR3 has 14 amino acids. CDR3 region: CASATPNISSPLHF. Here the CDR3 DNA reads TGTGCCAGCGCTACTCCTAACATATCTTCACCCCTCCACTTT.

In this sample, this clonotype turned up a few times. The chain's CDR3 is CASKGTGYATNEKLFF. The DNA for the CDR3 is TGTGCCAGCAAAGGGACAGGTTATGCAACTAATGAAAAACTGTTTTTT. The chain employs TRBV28 and TRBJ1-4; 8 positions match TRBD1. The CDR3 contains 16 residues. Germline V lookup: CDR1 MDHEN, CDR2 SYDVKM. Germline trimming cut 7 bases from V and 0 bases from J; bases unmatched to any gene: 7. The variable domain in full, with the rest retrieved from reference TRBV28 and TRBJ1-4, is DVKVTQSSRYLVKRTGEKVFLECVQDMDHENMFWYRQDPGLGLRLIYFSYDVKMKEKGDIPEGYSVSREKKERFSLILESASTNQTSMYLCASKGTGYATNEKLFFGSGTQLSVL.

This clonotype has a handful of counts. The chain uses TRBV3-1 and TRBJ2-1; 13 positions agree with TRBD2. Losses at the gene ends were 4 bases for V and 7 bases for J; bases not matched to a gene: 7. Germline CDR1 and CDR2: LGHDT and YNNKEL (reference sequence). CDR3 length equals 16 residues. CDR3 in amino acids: CASSPGLAGSRNEQFF. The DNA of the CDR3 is TGTGCCAGCAGCCCGGGACTAGCGGGGTCTAGGAATGAGCAGTTCTTC.

The CDR3 DNA is TGTGCCAGCAGCTCCCGGGGACTAGCAAGCTCCTACGAGCAGTACTTC. Residues: CASSSRGLASSYEQYF. The J gene is TRBJ2-7, the V gene TRBV13; 9 bases match TRBD2. Trimming removed 4 bases from V and 0 bases from J; junction bases left unmatched: 7. The CDR3 length is 16 residues. The germline gives CDR1 PRHDT, CDR2 FYEKMQ (reference sequence). Together with reference TRBV13 and TRBJ2-7, the CDR3 gives the full variable domain: AAGVIQSPRHLIKEKRETATLKCYPIPRHDTVYWYQQGPGQDPQFLISFYEKMQSDKGSIPDRFSAQQFSDYHSELNMSSLELGDSALYFCASSSRGLASSYEQYFGPGTRLTVT.

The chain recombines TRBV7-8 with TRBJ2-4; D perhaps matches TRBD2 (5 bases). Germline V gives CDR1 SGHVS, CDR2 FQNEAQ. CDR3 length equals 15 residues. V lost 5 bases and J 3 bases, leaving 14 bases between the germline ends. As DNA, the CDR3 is TGTGCCAGCAGCCCCCCATCCGGGAACAAAAACATTCAGTACTTC. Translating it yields CASSPPSGNKNIQYF.

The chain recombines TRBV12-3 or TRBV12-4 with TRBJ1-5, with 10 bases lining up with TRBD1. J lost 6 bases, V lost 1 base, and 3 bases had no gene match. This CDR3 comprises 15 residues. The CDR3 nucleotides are TGTGCCAGCAGTTTAGGGGGACAGGGGACTCAGCCCCAGCATTTT. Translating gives CASSLGGQGTQPQHF.